A selection of T cell receptor beta chains follows, all from one sample in a study of blood T cells in healthy people across ages. TCRdb independently ran MiXCR on the 5' RACE reads; one entry per CDR3 protein. The sample lists around 1,000,000 distinct CDR3 sequences, around two fifths seen once, with about an eighth in the top ten. The sample consisted of blood. Receptors originate from a man younger than 30 in good health. Each CDR3 is given with its conserved first and last residue. The order of the fields is CDR3 DNA, CDR3 protein, CDR3 length, D gene, clone size, V gene, J gene. The D gene is left open where the match is weak. Not every row has a clone size; where given, it reads once, few, many or a size class.

CDR3 DNA: TGCAGCGTGGCCGGTTTCCCGGGACAGGGGAATGAGCAGTTCTTC
CDR3 protein: CSVAGFPGQGNEQFF
CDR3 length: 15
D gene: TRBD1
clone size: .
V gene: TRBV29-1
J gene: TRBJ2-1

CDR3 DNA: TGTGCCAGCAGCGTAGTTTCAAGCGGGGGTATGAGCTCCTACAATGAGCAGTTCTTC
CDR3 protein: CASSVVSSGGMSSYNEQFF
CDR3 length: 19
D gene: TRBD2
clone size: .
V gene: TRBV9
J gene: TRBJ2-1

CDR3 DNA: TGTGCCAGCAGTTTTGCAGAATATAATTCACCCCTCCACTTT
CDR3 protein: CASSFAEYNSPLHF
CDR3 length: 14
D gene: .
clone size: few
V gene: TRBV27
J gene: TRBJ1-6

CDR3 DNA: TGTGCCAGCAGTTACTCAACCACCTACAATGAGCAGTTCTTC
CDR3 protein: CASSYSTTYNEQFF
CDR3 length: 14
D gene: .
clone size: .
V gene: TRBV6-5
J gene: TRBJ2-1

CDR3 DNA: TGTGCCAGCACCCCTCAAAGTCAGGGGAGGCAAGCTTTCTTT
CDR3 protein: CASTPQSQGRQAFF
CDR3 length: 14
D gene: .
clone size: .
V gene: TRBV3-1
J gene: TRBJ1-1

CDR3 DNA: TGTGCCACCAGTGATTTTAGTTCGGCTCCGCGGACTTACAATGAGCAGTTCTTC
CDR3 protein: CATSDFSSAPRTYNEQFF
CDR3 length: 18
D gene: .
clone size: .
V gene: TRBV24-1
J gene: TRBJ2-1

CDR3 DNA: TGTGCCAGCAGTTCCAGGAGCGACAGGGAGAACATTCAGTACTTC
CDR3 protein: CASSSRSDRENIQYF
CDR3 length: 15
D gene: TRBD1
clone size: few
V gene: TRBV27
J gene: TRBJ2-4

CDR3 DNA: TGTGCCCGAACTGTCTCTGGGGCCAACGTCCTGACTTTC
CDR3 protein: CARTVSGANVLTF
CDR3 length: 13
D gene: .
clone size: .
V gene: TRBV2
J gene: TRBJ2-6

CDR3 DNA: TGTGCCAGCAGTTACTCGTTTATGAACACCGGGGAGCTGTTTTTT
CDR3 protein: CASSYSFMNTGELFF
CDR3 length: 15
D gene: .
clone size: .
V gene: TRBV6-6
J gene: TRBJ2-2

CDR3 DNA: TGCAGTGCCAGCGGACAGATCGTCGAGCAGTTCTTC
CDR3 protein: CSASGQIVEQFF
CDR3 length: 12
D gene: .
clone size: .
V gene: TRBV20-1
J gene: TRBJ2-1

CDR3 DNA: TGTGCCAGCAGTTACGGCGGGGTAGGCACTGAAGCTTTCTTT
CDR3 protein: CASSYGGVGTEAFF
CDR3 length: 14
D gene: .
clone size: few
V gene: TRBV6-6
J gene: TRBJ1-1

CDR3 DNA: TGTGCCAGCGCCCGGCAGTCCTATGGCTACACCTTC
CDR3 protein: CASARQSYGYTF
CDR3 length: 12
D gene: .
clone size: few
V gene: TRBV6-2/TRBV6-3
J gene: TRBJ1-2

CDR3 DNA: TGCAGTGCTAGAGATTTGAAGGATTTGAACACTGAAGCTTTCTTT
CDR3 protein: CSARDLKDLNTEAFF
CDR3 length: 15
D gene: .
clone size: .
V gene: TRBV20-1
J gene: TRBJ1-1

CDR3 DNA: TGTGCCAGCAGGAAACCTACGAGGGGCCTCCAAGAGACCCAGTACTTC
CDR3 protein: CASRKPTRGLQETQYF
CDR3 length: 16
D gene: .
clone size: .
V gene: TRBV28
J gene: TRBJ2-5

CDR3 DNA: TGTGCCAGCAGTCCATCAGTGGGATTAGGCACAGATACGCAGTATTTT
CDR3 protein: CASSPSVGLGTDTQYF
CDR3 length: 16
D gene: .
clone size: .
V gene: TRBV6-5
J gene: TRBJ2-3

CDR3 DNA: TGTGCCAGCAGTTACGGGACAGGTGCAAATCAGCCCCAGCATTTT
CDR3 protein: CASSYGTGANQPQHF
CDR3 length: 15
D gene: TRBD1
clone size: .
V gene: TRBV6-2/TRBV6-3
J gene: TRBJ1-5

CDR3 DNA: TGTGCCAGCAGTTACCGAGGGGGGTCCTATGGCTACACCTTC
CDR3 protein: CASSYRGGSYGYTF
CDR3 length: 14
D gene: .
clone size: .
V gene: TRBV12-3/TRBV12-4
J gene: TRBJ1-2

CDR3 DNA: TGTGCCAGCAGCCAGCCCGAGCCCGGAGCCAAAAACATTCAGTACTTC
CDR3 protein: CASSQPEPGAKNIQYF
CDR3 length: 16
D gene: .
clone size: .
V gene: TRBV6-2/TRBV6-3
J gene: TRBJ2-4

CDR3 DNA: TGCGCCAGCAGCCAAGGACTAGTTATTTCAGATGAGCAGTTCTTC
CDR3 protein: CASSQGLVISDEQFF
CDR3 length: 15
D gene: .
clone size: few
V gene: TRBV4-1
J gene: TRBJ2-1

CDR3 DNA: TGCGCCAGCAGCTTTGGTATAGGGCTGAACACTGAAGCTTTCTTT
CDR3 protein: CASSFGIGLNTEAFF
CDR3 length: 15
D gene: .
clone size: .
V gene: TRBV5-1
J gene: TRBJ1-1

CDR3 DNA: TGTGCCAGCAGCTTAAGTAGTGGGCTCTACAATGAGCAGTTCTTC
CDR3 protein: CASSLSSGLYNEQFF
CDR3 length: 15
D gene: .
clone size: few
V gene: TRBV7-2
J gene: TRBJ2-1

CDR3 DNA: TGTGCCAGCAGTTTAGCGCCGCCGGGACATTATAATTCACCCCTCCACTTT
CDR3 protein: CASSLAPPGHYNSPLHF
CDR3 length: 17
D gene: .
clone size: .
V gene: TRBV12-3/TRBV12-4
J gene: TRBJ1-6

CDR3 DNA: TGCAGTGCTCGTCAGACAGTCACTGAAGCTTTCTTT
CDR3 protein: CSARQTVTEAFF
CDR3 length: 12
D gene: .
clone size: few
V gene: TRBV20-1
J gene: TRBJ1-1

CDR3 DNA: TGTGCCAGCAGCTTAGGTTCAGGAGGGGCCTCCTACAATGAGCAGTACTTC
CDR3 protein: CASSLGSGGASYNEQYF
CDR3 length: 17
D gene: .
clone size: .
V gene: TRBV7-2
J gene: TRBJ2-7

CDR3 DNA: TGTGCCAGCAGTGGGGTCAGGCCGACTAGCACAGATACGCAGTATTTT
CDR3 protein: CASSGVRPTSTDTQYF
CDR3 length: 16
D gene: .
clone size: few
V gene: TRBV2
J gene: TRBJ2-3

CDR3 DNA: TGCGCCAGCAGCTTGGCAGGCGGCTCACCCCCCCACTTT
CDR3 protein: CASSLAGGSPPHF
CDR3 length: 13
D gene: .
clone size: .
V gene: TRBV5-1
J gene: TRBJ1-6

CDR3 DNA: TGTGCCATAAGTGAGGGGTCAGGAGGGGCTCGCGGTCAGCCCCAGCATTTT
CDR3 protein: CAISEGSGGARGQPQHF
CDR3 length: 17
D gene: .
clone size: few
V gene: TRBV10-3
J gene: TRBJ1-5

CDR3 DNA: TGCAGTGCTGGAGATCTTAAGGGACAGGTGGATGGCTACACCTTC
CDR3 protein: CSAGDLKGQVDGYTF
CDR3 length: 15
D gene: TRBD1
clone size: once
V gene: TRBV20-1
J gene: TRBJ1-2

CDR3 DNA: TGTGCCAGCAGTCAAACAACGGACCTGAGCTCCTACGAGCAGTACTTC
CDR3 protein: CASSQTTDLSSYEQYF
CDR3 length: 16
D gene: .
clone size: once
V gene: TRBV9
J gene: TRBJ2-7

CDR3 DNA: TGTGCCAGCAGCTTAGGAGGGACAGGAGAAAATTCACCCCCCCACTTT
CDR3 protein: CASSLGGTGENSPPHF
CDR3 length: 16
D gene: TRBD1
clone size: .
V gene: TRBV7-9
J gene: TRBJ1-6

CDR3 DNA: TGTGCCAGCAGTTCCAGGGGGTTCACGCGCGATGGCTACACCTTC
CDR3 protein: CASSSRGFTRDGYTF
CDR3 length: 15
D gene: TRBD1
clone size: .
V gene: TRBV12-3/TRBV12-4
J gene: TRBJ1-2

CDR3 DNA: TGCGCCAGCAGCTTGGGCTACCGCGGGAACGAGAAATCCTACGAGCAGTACTTC
CDR3 protein: CASSLGYRGNEKSYEQYF
CDR3 length: 18
D gene: .
clone size: many
V gene: TRBV5-1
J gene: TRBJ2-7

CDR3 DNA: TGCGCCAGCAGCCAAGGACAGACCCAGTACTTC
CDR3 protein: CASSQGQTQYF
CDR3 length: 11
D gene: .
clone size: many
V gene: TRBV4-1
J gene: TRBJ2-5

CDR3 DNA: TGTGCCAGTAGTGCTCCCCAGGGATTGAGCAATCAGCCCCAGCATTTT
CDR3 protein: CASSAPQGLSNQPQHF
CDR3 length: 16
D gene: .
clone size: .
V gene: TRBV19
J gene: TRBJ1-5

CDR3 DNA: TGTGCCAGCAGCACTCGGGACAGTACTCAAGAGACCCAGTACTTC
CDR3 protein: CASSTRDSTQETQYF
CDR3 length: 15
D gene: TRBD1
clone size: .
V gene: TRBV7-2
J gene: TRBJ2-5

CDR3 DNA: TGTGCCAGCAGTTTAGAAGGCCGGGGGGGATACTACAATGAGCAGTTCTTC
CDR3 protein: CASSLEGRGGYYNEQFF
CDR3 length: 17
D gene: TRBD2
clone size: .
V gene: TRBV12-3/TRBV12-4
J gene: TRBJ2-1

CDR3 DNA: TGCGCCAGCAGCTTGTCGGGAGAGAAGGAGACCCAGTACTTC
CDR3 protein: CASSLSGEKETQYF
CDR3 length: 14
D gene: .
clone size: .
V gene: TRBV5-1
J gene: TRBJ2-5

CDR3 DNA: TGCAGTGCCTACCAATACTACACCGGGGAGCTGTTTTTT
CDR3 protein: CSAYQYYTGELFF
CDR3 length: 13
D gene: .
clone size: .
V gene: TRBV20-1
J gene: TRBJ2-2

CDR3 DNA: TGTGCCACCAGTCATAGCGGGGGACAAGAGACCCAGTACTTC
CDR3 protein: CATSHSGGQETQYF
CDR3 length: 14
D gene: TRBD2
clone size: few
V gene: TRBV24-1
J gene: TRBJ2-5

CDR3 DNA: TGTGCCAGCAACCGACAGGGCGATAATGAAAAACTGTTTTTT
CDR3 protein: CASNRQGDNEKLFF
CDR3 length: 14
D gene: TRBD1
clone size: few
V gene: TRBV9
J gene: TRBJ1-4

CDR3 DNA: TGTGCCAGCACTACACGGGGATTCTACGAGCAGTACTTC
CDR3 protein: CASTTRGFYEQYF
CDR3 length: 13
D gene: .
clone size: .
V gene: TRBV12-3/TRBV12-4
J gene: TRBJ2-7

CDR3 DNA: TGCAGTGCTAGAGGCAGGGAACAGACCCAGTACTTC
CDR3 protein: CSARGREQTQYF
CDR3 length: 12
D gene: .
clone size: .
V gene: TRBV20-1
J gene: TRBJ2-5

CDR3 DNA: TGCGCCAGCAGCTCTACAGGGGCCCGTGAAAAACTGTTTTTT
CDR3 protein: CASSSTGAREKLFF
CDR3 length: 14
D gene: TRBD1
clone size: few
V gene: TRBV5-1
J gene: TRBJ1-4

CDR3 DNA: TGTGCCAGCAGTCCCGGTGAACAGACGGGTGGCTACACCTTC
CDR3 protein: CASSPGEQTGGYTF
CDR3 length: 14
D gene: .
clone size: .
V gene: TRBV3-1
J gene: TRBJ1-2

CDR3 DNA: TGCGCCAGCAGCTTGGAGGCAGCCTACGAGCAGTACTTC
CDR3 protein: CASSLEAAYEQYF
CDR3 length: 13
D gene: .
clone size: few
V gene: TRBV5-1
J gene: TRBJ2-7

CDR3 DNA: TGCGCCAGCAGCCATACAGGTATAGGGAGGGCTCAGCCCCAGCATTTT
CDR3 protein: CASSHTGIGRAQPQHF
CDR3 length: 16
D gene: .
clone size: many
V gene: TRBV4-1
J gene: TRBJ1-5

CDR3 DNA: TGTGCCGGCTACTGTAATGAAAAACTGTTTTTT
CDR3 protein: CAGYCNEKLFF
CDR3 length: 11
D gene: .
clone size: .
V gene: TRBV3-1
J gene: TRBJ1-4

CDR3 DNA: TGTGCCAGCAGTTCCAGGGGATGGGGCTATGGCTACACCTTC
CDR3 protein: CASSSRGWGYGYTF
CDR3 length: 14
D gene: .
clone size: few
V gene: TRBV12-3/TRBV12-4
J gene: TRBJ1-2